Reported below is one T cell receptor beta chain. The antigen remains undetermined. The V and J ends lost 6 bases and 3 bases, in that order; junction bases with no gene match: 8. CDR1 is MNHEY and CDR2 is SVGEGT in the germline V gene. The CDR3 loop spans 15 amino acids. The sample originates from a study of T cell repertoires in cytomegalovirus infection. The wider study: The public TCR beta signatures pointed to both CMV infection and matching HLA type.

Overall study results and limits: CMV carriers with the relevant HLA were identified by cumulative public TCR beta family frequency. The ex vivo response showed dominance by HLA-C-restricted CMV-specific TCR beta clonotypes.

TCRdb re-called the reads with MiXCR, one entry per CDR3 protein. The sample yields 350,000 to 500,000 distinct CDR3 sequences, 25% to 40% seen once. This receptor was identified in a human donor in good health (CMV status not recorded). Some clones in this sample may be carry-over from other donors' samples. Material: PBMCs. The rearrangement uses TRBV6-2 or TRBV6-3 and TRBJ2-7; 10 positions agree with TRBD2. CDR3: CASRVAGGLDYEQYF. The CDR3 DNA reads TGTGCCAGCAGGGTAGCGGGGGGCCTCGACTACGAGCAGTACTTC.